Listed below are T cell receptor beta chains from one sample, sequenced in a study of blood T cell repertoires in COVID-19. TCRdb's copy holds only in-frame clones and misses some; the assay was immunoSEQ multiplex PCR. This repertoire shows about 220,000 clones, roughly 80% found once; its top ten account for approximately 7.2%. Sequences were obtained from peripheral blood. These receptors came from a woman between 70 and 85 years old with acute or convalescent COVID-19. CDR3s include the opening cysteine and the closing phenylalanine or tryptophan. A D gene is named only where the DNA matches it firmly. Clone size is stated in some rows and not others, as once, few, many or a class when expanded.

v_call: TRBV18
clone_size: once
d_call: TRBD1
j_call: TRBJ2-1
cdr3_aa: CASSPLGGASFRPYNEQFF
cdr3_nt: TGTGCCAGCTCACCACTAGGGGGCGCGTCGTTTCGCCCCTACAATGAGCAGTTCTTC

v_call: TRBV5-1
clone_size: NA
d_call: TRBD1
j_call: TRBJ1-6
cdr3_aa: CASSLGDRGNSPLHF
cdr3_nt: TGCGCCAGCAGCTTGGGTGACAGGGGTAATTCACCCCTCCACTTT

v_call: TRBV5-1
clone_size: NA
d_call: TRBD2
j_call: TRBJ2-5
cdr3_aa: CASRLTSGGQETQYF
cdr3_nt: TGCGCCAGCCGACTCACTAGCGGGGGTCAAGAGACCCAGTACTTC

v_call: TRBV12-3/TRBV12-4
clone_size: NA
d_call: NA
j_call: TRBJ1-2
cdr3_aa: CASKRTGGEHF
cdr3_nt: TGTGCCAGCAAAAGAACCGGGGGGGAACACTTC

v_call: TRBV14
clone_size: NA
d_call: NA
j_call: TRBJ1-5
cdr3_aa: CASSQDGRGPQHF
cdr3_nt: TGTGCCAGCAGCCAAGATGGGAGGGGGCCCCAGCATTTT

v_call: TRBV6-2/TRBV6-3
clone_size: NA
d_call: NA
j_call: TRBJ2-6
cdr3_aa: CASRPTGTGANVLTF
cdr3_nt: TGTGCCAGCAGACCTACAGGAACTGGGGCCAACGTCCTGACTTTC

v_call: TRBV27
clone_size: NA
d_call: TRBD2
j_call: TRBJ2-2
cdr3_aa: CASSLLAGGTGELFF
cdr3_nt: TGTGCCAGCAGCTTACTAGCGGGGGGGACCGGGGAGCTGTTTTTT

v_call: TRBV4-1
clone_size: few
d_call: TRBD1
j_call: TRBJ2-5
cdr3_aa: CASSRNSDRGQETQYF
cdr3_nt: TGCGCCAGCAGCCGGAATTCGGACAGGGGGCAGGAGACCCAGTACTTC

v_call: TRBV6-5
clone_size: NA
d_call: TRBD1
j_call: TRBJ1-2
cdr3_aa: CASSDSGTGAGYTF
cdr3_nt: TGTGCCAGCAGTGACTCCGGGACAGGGGCCGGCTACACCTTC

v_call: TRBV7-9
clone_size: NA
d_call: NA
j_call: TRBJ2-5
cdr3_aa: CASSSQGIGETQYF
cdr3_nt: TGTGCCAGCAGCTCCCAGGGAATTGGTGAGACCCAGTACTTC

v_call: TRBV6-2/TRBV6-3
clone_size: NA
d_call: NA
j_call: TRBJ2-5
cdr3_aa: CASSYRLEGHGETQYF
cdr3_nt: TGTGCCAGCAGTTATCGCTTGGAGGGGCATGGGGAGACCCAGTACTTC

v_call: TRBV19
clone_size: few
d_call: NA
j_call: TRBJ2-7
cdr3_aa: CASRDSYYEQYF
cdr3_nt: TGTGCCAGCCGGGACTCTTACTACGAGCAGTACTTC

v_call: TRBV19
clone_size: NA
d_call: NA
j_call: TRBJ1-2
cdr3_aa: CASNNAARYYGYTF
cdr3_nt: TGTGCCAGTAACAATGCCGCCAGGTACTATGGCTACACCTTC

v_call: TRBV11-2
clone_size: NA
d_call: NA
j_call: TRBJ2-1
cdr3_aa: CASSLEGFQFF
cdr3_nt: TGTGCCAGCAGCTTGGAGGGGTTTCAGTTCTTC

v_call: TRBV12-5
clone_size: NA
d_call: NA
j_call: TRBJ1-5
cdr3_aa: CASGRGGPQHF
cdr3_nt: TGTGCTAGTGGTCGGGGGGGGCCCCAGCATTTT

v_call: TRBV24-1
clone_size: once
d_call: NA
j_call: TRBJ2-7
cdr3_aa: CATSAGAYEQYF
cdr3_nt: TGTGCCACCAGCGCAGGGGCCTACGAGCAGTACTTC

v_call: TRBV30
clone_size: NA
d_call: NA
j_call: TRBJ2-1
cdr3_aa: CAWSRDTLNEQFF
cdr3_nt: TGTGCCTGGAGCCGGGACACCTTAAATGAGCAGTTCTTC

v_call: TRBV4-2
clone_size: NA
d_call: TRBD2
j_call: TRBJ2-6
cdr3_aa: CASESGGAYGANVLTF
cdr3_nt: TGTGCCAGCGAGAGCGGGGGGGCTTATGGGGCCAACGTCCTGACTTTC

v_call: TRBV29-1
clone_size: NA
d_call: NA
j_call: TRBJ2-1
cdr3_aa: CSVGTGSYNEQFF
cdr3_nt: TGCAGCGTCGGCACAGGGTCCTACAATGAGCAGTTCTTC

v_call: TRBV5-6
clone_size: NA
d_call: TRBD1
j_call: TRBJ2-6
cdr3_aa: CASSEDRVSGANVLTF
cdr3_nt: TGTGCCAGCAGCGAGGACAGGGTCTCTGGGGCCAACGTCCTGACTTTC

v_call: TRBV6-5
clone_size: NA
d_call: TRBD1
j_call: TRBJ2-1
cdr3_aa: CASSTGTGGSEQFF
cdr3_nt: TGTGCCAGCAGTACTGGGACAGGGGGCTCCGAGCAGTTCTTC

v_call: TRBV14
clone_size: NA
d_call: NA
j_call: TRBJ1-1
cdr3_aa: CASSPTQGYGEAFF
cdr3_nt: TGTGCCAGCAGCCCCACACAGGGTTATGGTGAAGCTTTCTTT

v_call: TRBV18
clone_size: NA
d_call: TRBD1
j_call: TRBJ2-7
cdr3_aa: CASSPAGQVTYEQYF
cdr3_nt: TGTGCCAGCTCACCGGCGGGACAGGTGACCTACGAGCAGTACTTC

v_call: TRBV29-1
clone_size: NA
d_call: TRBD2
j_call: TRBJ2-3
cdr3_aa: CSAPTGTSGTDTQYF
cdr3_nt: TGCAGCGCCCCCACCGGGACTAGCGGAACAGATACGCAGTATTTT

v_call: TRBV7-2
clone_size: NA
d_call: TRBD1
j_call: TRBJ1-2
cdr3_aa: CASSPRQGGNGYTF
cdr3_nt: TGTGCCAGCAGCCCAAGACAGGGGGGTAATGGCTACACCTTC

v_call: TRBV7-7
clone_size: NA
d_call: NA
j_call: TRBJ1-1
cdr3_aa: CASSQTVNTEAFF
cdr3_nt: TGTGCCAGCAGCCAGACAGTGAACACTGAAGCTTTCTTT

v_call: TRBV21-1
clone_size: NA
d_call: NA
j_call: TRBJ1-5
cdr3_aa: CASSKKGRGAGNQPQHF
cdr3_nt: TGTGCCAGCAGCAAAAAAGGTAGGGGCGCGGGCAATCAGCCCCAGCATTTT

v_call: TRBV30
clone_size: NA
d_call: TRBD1
j_call: TRBJ1-3
cdr3_aa: CAWSRGQGAGGNTIYF
cdr3_nt: TGTGCCTGGAGTAGAGGACAGGGGGCGGGTGGAAACACCATATATTTT

v_call: TRBV18
clone_size: NA
d_call: TRBD1
j_call: TRBJ1-5
cdr3_aa: CASSPGQGNQPQHF
cdr3_nt: TGTGCCAGCTCACCCGGACAGGGCAATCAGCCCCAGCATTTT

v_call: TRBV5-1
clone_size: NA
d_call: TRBD1
j_call: TRBJ1-1
cdr3_aa: CASSSGQVRAEAFF
cdr3_nt: TGCGCCAGCAGCTCCGGACAGGTTAGGGCTGAAGCTTTCTTT

v_call: TRBV19
clone_size: few
d_call: TRBD1
j_call: TRBJ1-5
cdr3_aa: CASSKRQGAGQPQHF
cdr3_nt: TGTGCCAGTAGTAAGAGACAGGGGGCAGGGCAGCCCCAGCATTTT

v_call: TRBV5-1
clone_size: NA
d_call: TRBD1
j_call: TRBJ2-7
cdr3_aa: CASSPGQLGEQYF
cdr3_nt: TGCGCCAGCAGCCCGGGACAGTTGGGCGAGCAGTACTTC

v_call: TRBV5-1
clone_size: NA
d_call: NA
j_call: TRBJ1-4
cdr3_aa: CASSLGSSTNEKLFF
cdr3_nt: TGCGCCAGCTCCCTGGGTAGCTCAACTAATGAAAAACTGTTTTTT

v_call: TRBV6-2/TRBV6-3
clone_size: NA
d_call: NA
j_call: TRBJ2-1
cdr3_aa: CASSSTRDEQFF
cdr3_nt: TGTGCCAGCAGTTCTACTCGGGATGAGCAGTTCTTC

v_call: TRBV6-7
clone_size: NA
d_call: TRBD2
j_call: TRBJ2-3
cdr3_aa: CASKKGLAGGCTDTQYF
cdr3_nt: TGTGCCAGCAAAAAAGGACTAGCGGGGGGCTGCACAGATACGCAGTATTTT

v_call: TRBV4-2
clone_size: NA
d_call: NA
j_call: TRBJ1-4
cdr3_aa: CASSQGQTSPYATNEKLFF
cdr3_nt: TGTGCCAGCAGCCAAGGTCAGACATCCCCTTATGCAACTAATGAAAAACTGTTTTTT

v_call: TRBV3-1/TRBV3-2
clone_size: NA
d_call: TRBD1
j_call: TRBJ2-1
cdr3_aa: CASSSGTVYNEQFF
cdr3_nt: TGTGCCAGCAGCTCCGGGACAGTGTACAATGAGCAGTTCTTC

v_call: TRBV19
clone_size: NA
d_call: NA
j_call: TRBJ1-3
cdr3_aa: CASSSRYSGNTIYF
cdr3_nt: TGTGCCAGTAGTAGCCGGTACTCTGGAAACACCATATATTTT

v_call: TRBV27
clone_size: NA
d_call: NA
j_call: TRBJ2-3
cdr3_aa: CASSLSQGTDTQYF
cdr3_nt: TGTGCCAGCAGTTTGTCACAGGGAACAGATACGCAGTATTTT

v_call: TRBV4-3
clone_size: NA
d_call: TRBD1
j_call: TRBJ1-4
cdr3_aa: CASSQTTDRGGKLFF
cdr3_nt: TGCGCCAGCAGCCAAACCACGGACAGGGGCGGAAAACTGTTTTTT

v_call: TRBV6-5
clone_size: NA
d_call: TRBD1
j_call: TRBJ1-6
cdr3_aa: CASRGGQGNPPLHF
cdr3_nt: TGTGCCAGCAGGGGGGGACAGGGCAATCCACCCCTCCACTTT

v_call: TRBV9
clone_size: once
d_call: TRBD2
j_call: TRBJ2-1
cdr3_aa: CASSTLGGAYNEQFF
cdr3_nt: TGTGCCAGCAGCACACTCGGGGGGGCCTACAATGAGCAGTTCTTC

v_call: TRBV7-2
clone_size: NA
d_call: NA
j_call: TRBJ2-1
cdr3_aa: CASSPRGSYNEQFF
cdr3_nt: TGTGCCAGCAGCCCTAGGGGGTCCTACAATGAGCAGTTCTTC

v_call: TRBV5-1
clone_size: NA
d_call: TRBD1
j_call: TRBJ2-1
cdr3_aa: CASSSAGGYEQFF
cdr3_nt: TGCGCCAGCAGCTCCGCAGGGGGTTATGAGCAGTTCTTC

v_call: TRBV5-1
clone_size: NA
d_call: NA
j_call: TRBJ2-7
cdr3_aa: CASSLLGNEQYF
cdr3_nt: TGCGCCAGCAGCCTCCTCGGGAACGAGCAGTACTTC

v_call: TRBV5-1
clone_size: NA
d_call: TRBD1
j_call: TRBJ2-1
cdr3_aa: CASTPQGASYNEQFF
cdr3_nt: TGCGCCAGCACGCCTCAGGGGGCCTCCTACAATGAGCAGTTCTTC

v_call: TRBV2
clone_size: few
d_call: TRBD1
j_call: TRBJ2-6
cdr3_aa: CASSNRGQAGANVLTF
cdr3_nt: TGTGCCAGCAGCAACAGGGGGCAGGCTGGGGCCAACGTCCTGACTTTC

v_call: TRBV14
clone_size: NA
d_call: NA
j_call: TRBJ2-5
cdr3_aa: CASSPLAGIGETQYF
cdr3_nt: TGTGCCAGCAGCCCTCTGGCGGGGATAGGAGAGACCCAGTACTTC